What follows are 14 T cell receptor beta chains derived from one specimen sequenced in a study of blood T cell repertoires in COVID-19. Sequenced by immunoSEQ multiplex PCR; TCRdb stores in-frame clones only, minus some. The sample lists a few hundred thousand clones; 88% were seen once. Sample: peripheral blood. These receptor sequences come from a woman in her 30s with acute or convalescent COVID-19.

V usage is TRBV14 and J usage is TRBJ1-1, with 11 bases that match TRBD1. The CDR3 has 17 amino acids. With 1 base clipped from V and 2 bases from J, the junction kept 6 bases outside the gene matches. CDR1 is SGHDN, CDR2 FVKESK, per germline. CDR3 loop: CASSQGGQGASNTEAFF. As DNA, the CDR3 is TGTGCCAGCAGCCAAGGAGGACAGGGGGCTTCCAACACTGAAGCTTTCTTT.

The genes are TRBV9 and TRBJ1-2, with 7 bases that match TRBD1. The CDR3 has 14 amino acids. The germline V gene encodes CDR1 SGDLS and CDR2 YYNGEE. V lost 2 bases to trimming and J lost 2 bases; unmatched junction nucleotides: 3. The CDR3 DNA reads as TGTGCCAGCAGCGTTGGACAGGCCAACTATGGCTACACCTTC. It specifies CASSVGQANYGYTF.

V gene TRBV29-1 combines with J gene TRBJ2-4; 10 bases line up with TRBD2. The ends lost 2 bases at V and 5 bases at J; junction bases unmatched: 3. The CDR3 spans 14 residues. Germline CDR1 reads SQVTM; CDR2 reads ANQGSEA. This CDR3 is CSVEKGLAENIQYF. The DNA of the CDR3 is TGCAGCGTTGAAAAAGGACTAGCGGAAAACATTCAGTACTTC.

CDR3: CASSGGLATDTQYF. DNA of the CDR3: TGCGCCAGCAGCGGAGGACTAGCTACAGATACGCAGTATTTT. The rearrangement joins TRBV5-1 to TRBJ2-3, with 8 bases identical to TRBD2. Trimming cost V 4 bases and J 3 bases; bases outside gene matches: 4. The CDR3 is made up of 14 amino acids. From germline, CDR1 is SGHRS and CDR2 YFSETQ. Together with reference TRBV5-1 and TRBJ2-3, the CDR3 gives the full variable domain: KAGVTQTPRYLIKTRGQQVTLSCSPISGHRSVSWYQQTPGQGLQFLFEYFSETQRNKGNFPGRFSGRQFSNSRSEMNVSTLELGDSALYLCASSGGLATDTQYFGPGTRLTVL.

The CDR3 protein is CAWSGTALAKNIQYF. The CDR3 coding sequence is TGTGCCTGGAGTGGGACAGCGTTAGCCAAAAACATTCAGTACTTC. V is TRBV30 and J is TRBJ2-4; perhaps TRBD1 as D (6 bases). V was pared by 1 base and J by 0 bases, with 10 bases between. Germline CDR1 GTSNPN, CDR2 SVGIG (reference sequence). The CDR3 covers 15 residues. Full variable domain (remainder filled in from reference TRBV30 and TRBJ2-4): SQTIHQWPATLVQPVGSPLSLECTVEGTSNPNLYWYRQAAGRGLQLLFYSVGIGQISSEVPQNLSASRPQDRQFILSSKKLLLSDSGFYLCAWSGTALAKNIQYFGAGTRLSVL.

The V and J genes are TRBV19 and TRBJ2-7; D is unclear. CDR3 length equals 13 residues. V dropped 3 bases and J dropped 6 bases, with 12 bases sitting between them. CDR1 and CDR2 from the germline V gene are LNHDA and SQIVND (reference sequence). The CDR3 DNA reads as TGTGCCAGTAGTATCCCGACGTCGGGCGAGCAGTACTTC. Its translation: CASSIPTSGEQYF.

The J gene is TRBJ2-3, the V gene TRBV9; no clear D. Between the trimmed V and J ends, which lost 0 bases and 1 base, there was a span of 9 bases. The germline V gene encodes CDR1 SGDLS and CDR2 YYNGEE. The CDR3 totals 15 residues. CDR3 sequence (DNA): TGTGCCAGCAGCGTAGTCGGGTGGGGCACAGATACGCAGTATTTT. Amino acids: CASSVVGWGTDTQYF.

The chain carries TRBV9 and TRBJ1-6; 7 nucleotides match TRBD1. The CDR3 is made up of 16 amino acids. Germline CDR1 reads SGDLS; CDR2 reads YYNGEE. Trimming removed 1 base from V and 5 bases from J; junction bases left unmatched: 6. Here the CDR3 DNA reads TGTGCCAGCAGCGTAAAGGACAGGCCTAATAATTCACCCCTCCACTTT. The encoded protein is CASSVKDRPNNSPLHF.

The chain carries TRBV11-2 and TRBJ2-7; D may be TRBD2 (5 bases). V shed 3 bases and J shed 5 bases, with 14 bases lying between them. There are 14 residues in the CDR3. In germline, CDR1 is SGHAT, CDR2 FQNNGV. The DNA of the CDR3 is TGTGCCAGCAGCTTGCGGTGGCTAGCCGACGAGCAGTACTTC. It encodes CASSLRWLADEQYF.

This clone has only a few counts. This specimen includes other DNA sequences encoding the same CDR3. The chain carries TRBV6-5 and TRBJ1-5, with 12 bases matching TRBD1. Germline CDR1 reads MNHEY; CDR2 reads SVGAGI. The CDR3 is made up of 13 amino acids. The V and J ends lost 6 bases and 6 bases, in that order; junction bases with no gene match: 0. In DNA form, the CDR3 reads TGTGCCAGCAGGGGACAGGGGGCTCAGCCCCAGCATTTT. Protein: CASRGQGAQPQHF.

This CDR3 reads CAWRAKYSGNTGELFF. The CDR3 nucleotides read TGTGCCTGGAGGGCTAAATATAGCGGTAACACCGGGGAGCTGTTTTTT. The rearrangement joins TRBV30 to TRBJ2-2, with a weak D call TRBD2 (6 bases). V dropped 3 bases and J dropped 2 bases, with 16 bases sitting between them. Per germline, CDR1 GTSNPN and CDR2 SVGIG (reference sequence). CDR3 length: 16 residues.

This chain uses TRBV7-9 with TRBJ2-1; the D is unclear. This CDR3 comprises 14 residues. V dropped 5 bases and J dropped 1 base, with 9 bases sitting between them. The germline CDR1 and CDR2 sequences are SEHNR and FQNEAQ (reference sequence). In nucleotides, the CDR3 is TGTGCCAGCAGCCGCCGAGCATCCTACAATGAGCAGTTCTTC. It codes for CASSRRASYNEQFF.

The rearrangement joins TRBV14 to TRBJ2-5; 12 positions match TRBD2. CDR1 is SGHDN and CDR2 is FVKESK in the germline V gene. This CDR3 has 18 amino acids. V lost 1 base, J lost 2 bases, and 8 bases stayed unmatched. The CDR3 reads CASSQVFLAGGRQETQYF. CDR3 DNA sequence: TGTGCCAGCAGCCAAGTATTCCTAGCGGGAGGGCGACAAGAGACCCAGTACTTC.

V gene TRBV6-5 combines with J gene TRBJ2-3; D gene uncertain. V lost 2 bases and J lost 1, with 10 bases in between. CDR1 and CDR2 (germline): MNHEY, SVGAGI. The CDR3 loop spans 15 amino acids. Here the CDR3 reads CASSYGLVRTDTQYF. DNA for the CDR3: TGTGCCAGCAGTTACGGCTTGGTCCGCACAGATACGCAGTATTTT.